The 12 T cell receptor beta chains below all came from one sample that was sequenced in a study of blood T cells in healthy people across ages. A second about 7 to 12 cycle PCR used barcoded and J-beta primers. One entry per CDR3 protein, called by TCRdb with MiXCR from the 5' RACE reads. The sample consists of hundreds of thousands of distinct CDR3 sequences, 58% of them appearing once. Sequenced material: blood. The receptor set was obtained from a man between 60 and 75 years old in good health.

Remarks on this clonotype: One end of the junction is discordant with germline, which a read error may explain. V usage is TRBV14 and J usage is TRBJ2-5, with a possible D match to TRBD1 (6 bases). The J call may be faulty, since TRBJ2-7 better matches the DNA end. The CDR3 loop spans 14 amino acids. Germline V gene sequence: CDR1 SGHDN, CDR2 FVKESK. DNA of the CDR3: TGTGCCAGCAACCAAACAGGGAACTGCCACGAGCAGTACTTC. This encodes CASNQTGNCHEQYF.

The chain recombines TRBV4-1 with TRBJ1-5; D call uncertain. Trimming removed 1 base at V and 11 bases at J, with 12 bases between. The CDR3 has 13 residues. Germline CDR1 MGHRA, CDR2 YSYEKL. CDR3 sequence: CASSQVGPTAQHF. In DNA, the CDR3 is TGCGCCAGCAGCCAAGTTGGGCCTACCGCCCAGCATTTT.

This clonotype was detected a few times. The rearrangement joins TRBV29-1 to TRBJ1-1; 8 nucleotides align to TRBD1. The germline gives CDR1 SQVTM, CDR2 ANQGSEA. The CDR3 has 13 amino acids. With 7 bases clipped from V and 1 base from J, the junction kept 5 bases outside the gene matches. CDR3 sequence reads: CSGTGSSNTEAFF. CDR3 nucleotides: TGCAGCGGGACAGGGTCGTCGAACACTGAAGCTTTCTTT.

This clonotype showed up just a few times. V gene TRBV7-2 combines with J gene TRBJ1-2, with TRBD1 as a possible D gene (5 bases). This CDR3 region has 15 residues. Deletions cut 2 bases from V and 4 bases from J, with 14 bases between. CDR1 is SGHTA and CDR2 is FQGNSA in the germline V gene. CDR3 region: CASSLPGRRVYGYTF. The DNA for the CDR3 is TGTGCCAGCAGCTTACCGGGCCGCAGGGTCTATGGCTACACCTTC.

The V call is TRBV12-3 or TRBV12-4, the J call TRBJ1-2; D uncertain. CDR3 size: 12 residues. Trimming stripped 3 bases from V and 12 bases from J, with 14 bases between. CDR3 protein: CASSFRSSAHTF. As DNA, the CDR3 is TGTGCCAGCAGTTTTCGATCGTCCGCGCACACCTTC.

This clonotype was counted a few times. The chain joins TRBV10-3 to TRBJ2-3; D possibly matches TRBD1 or TRBD2 (5 bases each). The CDR3 is 16 amino acids. Trimming stripped 8 bases from V and 3 bases from J, with 21 bases between. Germline V gene data show CDR1 as ENHRY and CDR2 as SYGVKD. The CDR3 sequence: CAIGEPVTRGTDTQYF. The CDR3 region has the DNA TGTGCCATCGGGGAGCCGGTAACGAGGGGTACAGATACGCAGTATTTT.

The chain recombines TRBV18 with TRBJ2-4, with 12 bases that match TRBD1. The germline V gene encodes CDR1 KGHSH and CDR2 LQKENI. Unmatched junction bases numbered 6, after V lost 3 bases and J lost 6 bases. The CDR3 totals 16 residues. As DNA, the CDR3 is TGTGCCAGCTCACCCGGGGACAGGGGGCTTGCAAACATTCAGTACTTC. Translating gives CASSPGDRGLANIQYF.

The rearrangement uses TRBV20-1 and TRBJ2-5; the D call may be TRBD1 or TRBD2 (5 bases each). The V gene's germline CDR1 is DFQATT and CDR2 SNEGSKA (reference sequence). CDR3 length equals 15 residues. The ends were cut back, 1 base at V and 5 bases at J, with 17 bases in the middle. The CDR3 sequence: CSARVSGAIRETQYF. CDR3 DNA: TGCAGTGCTAGAGTTTCCGGGGCGATTAGGGAGACCCAGTACTTC.

This clonotype was seen a handful of times. The chain combines TRBV6-5 with TRBJ2-1; D remains ambiguous. V was cut by 5 bases and J by 8 bases, with 16 bases left in between. The CDR3 consists of 14 residues. Germline V gene data show CDR1 as MNHEY and CDR2 as SVGAGI. The CDR3 coding sequence is TGTGCCAGCAGTCGCTCGGCTGATGGTCATGAGCAGTTCTTC. The encoded protein is CASSRSADGHEQFF.

The rearrangement uses TRBV5-1 and TRBJ2-1; 9 nucleotides agree with TRBD2. This CDR3 has 15 amino acids. J was trimmed by 6 bases and V by 2 bases; bases with no gene match: 6. Germline CDR1 reads SGHRS; CDR2 reads YFSETQ. The CDR3 sequence is CASSFGLAGFNEQFF. CDR3 bases: TGCGCCAGCAGCTTTGGGCTAGCGGGGTTCAATGAGCAGTTCTTC.

This sequence joins TRBV25-1 and TRBJ2-1; D not resolved. Germline V gene sequence: CDR1 MGHDK, CDR2 SYGVNS. V was trimmed by 2 bases and J by 3 bases, leaving 5 bases between them. The CDR3 sequence is 13 residues long. The CDR3 DNA reads TGTGCCAGCAGTGAAGTCGTCTACAATGAGCAGTTCTTC. Translation gives CASSEVVYNEQFF. Based on the CDR3 plus reference TRBV25-1 and TRBJ2-1, the full variable domain is EADIYQTPRYLVIGTGKKITLECSQTMGHDKMYWYQQDPGMELHLIHYSYGVNSTEKGDLSSESTVSRIRTEHFPLTLESARPSHTSQYLCASSEVVYNEQFFGPGTRLTVL.

The table lists this clonotype with a few counts. The genes are TRBV7-2 and TRBJ2-5; D may correspond to TRBD1 or TRBD2 (5 bases each). Germline V gene data show CDR1 as SGHTA and CDR2 as FQGNSA. This CDR3 has 15 residues. V was trimmed by 1 base and J by 3 bases, leaving 12 bases between them. CDR3 DNA sequence: TGTGCCAGCAGCTTAGGGGGGACCCTAGAAGAGACCCAGTACTTC. Its protein is CASSLGGTLEETQYF.